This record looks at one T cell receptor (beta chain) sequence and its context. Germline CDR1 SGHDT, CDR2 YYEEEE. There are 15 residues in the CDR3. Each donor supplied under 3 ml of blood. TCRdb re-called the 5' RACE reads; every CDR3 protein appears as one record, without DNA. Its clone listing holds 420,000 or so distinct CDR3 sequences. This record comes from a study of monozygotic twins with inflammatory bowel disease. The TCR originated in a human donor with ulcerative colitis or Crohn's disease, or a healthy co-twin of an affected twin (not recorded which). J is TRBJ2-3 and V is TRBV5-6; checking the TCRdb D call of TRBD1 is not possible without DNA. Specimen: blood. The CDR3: CASSLVTRGTDTQYF. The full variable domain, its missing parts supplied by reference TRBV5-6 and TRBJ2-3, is DAGVTQSPTHLIKTRGQQVTLRCSPKSGHDTVSWYQQALGQGPQFIFQYYEEEERQRGNFPDRFSGHQFPNYSSELNVNALLLGDSALYLCASSLVTRGTDTQYFGPGTRLTVL.